This T cell receptor (beta chain) is from a study of blood T cell repertoires in COVID-19. Measured with immunoSEQ multiplex PCR; TCRdb has only the in-frame clones, and not every one. Seen here are hundreds of thousands of clones, just under 85% observed once, and the top ten hold less than 4.5%. The ends were cut back, 3 bases at V and 4 bases at J, with 11 bases in the middle. The length of the CDR3 is 13 residues. Germline V gene lookup returns CDR1 SGHNT and CDR2 YYREEE (reference sequence). A few counts support this clone. Sequencing was done on a sample of peripheral blood. This receptor was identified in a woman aged 50 to 60 with active or convalescent COVID-19. This sequence joins TRBV5-4 and TRBJ2-7; possibly TRBD2 for D (5 bases). CDR3 loop: CASSSDFRYEQYF. CDR3 nucleotide sequence: TGTGCCAGCAGCTCGGACTTCCGATACGAGCAGTACTTC.